Presented here are 10 T cell receptor beta chains from one specimen sequenced in a study of technical replicates of blood from several donors. Libraries were prepared by immunoSEQ multiplex PCR; TCRdb keeps only in-frame clonotypes and omits some of them. The sample yields some 8,900 clones, roughly nine tenths seen once. Sequencing was done on a sample of PBMCs. The receptor set was obtained from a human donor in good health.

The rearrangement uses TRBV5-1 and TRBJ2-3; TRBD1 might be the D (6 bases). The CDR3 has 16 amino acids. V was shortened by 1 base and J by 0 bases, with 12 bases between the two germline ends. Germline V gene lookup returns CDR1 SGHRS and CDR2 YFSETQ. The DNA of the CDR3 is TGCGCCAGCAGCTTGCGGGACACGCACAGCACAGATACGCAGTATTTT. It encodes CASSLRDTHSTDTQYF.

The chain couples TRBV7-9 to TRBJ2-2; 12 bases line up with TRBD2. The CDR3 covers 17 residues. V was pared by 4 bases and J by 7 bases, with 10 bases of the junction left unmatched. Per the germline V gene, CDR1 is SEHNR and CDR2 is FQNEAQ (reference sequence). CDR3 loop: CASSSSASGRDNGELFF. In DNA, the CDR3 is TGTGCCAGCAGCTCTTCGGCTAGCGGGAGGGATAACGGGGAGCTGTTTTTT. Based on the CDR3 plus reference TRBV7-9 and TRBJ2-2, the full variable domain is DTGVSQNPRHKITKRGQNVTFRCDPISEHNRLYWYRQTLGQGPEFLTYFQNEAQLEKSRLLSDRFSAERPKGSFSTLEIQRTEQGDSAMYLCASSSSASGRDNGELFFGEGSRLTVL.

This chain's CDR3 is CASSYEGTLGIQYF. The CDR3 nucleotides are TGTGCCAGCAGTTACGAGGGTACCCTGGGGATCCAGTACTTC. The J gene is TRBJ2-5, the V gene TRBV6-6; perhaps TRBD2 as D (5 bases). The germline V and J ends were trimmed by 2 bases and 10 bases, with 17 bases remaining between them. This CDR3 has 14 residues. Germline V CDR1 and CDR2: MNHNY, SVGAGI (reference sequence).

The chain is built from TRBV6-5 and TRBJ1-5, with TRBD1 identical over 7 bases. The CDR3 extends over 15 amino acids. Trimming cost V 5 bases and J 4 bases; bases outside gene matches: 8. The germline V gene encodes CDR1 MNHEY and CDR2 SVGAGI. CDR3 in amino acids: CASSQIGQANQPQHF. As DNA, the CDR3 is TGTGCCAGCAGTCAAATAGGACAGGCAAATCAGCCCCAGCATTTT.

J is TRBJ1-2 and V is TRBV28; TRBD1 matches at 9 bases. Germline CDR1 MDHEN, CDR2 SYDVKM. The CDR3 totals 13 residues. V lost 7 bases and J lost 7; bases outside the gene matches: 7. CDR3 nucleotides: TGTGCCAGCAACAAACAGGGGGCGTTTGGCTACACCTTC. Translating it yields CASNKQGAFGYTF.

This rearrangement joins TRBV7-8 to TRBJ2-3; 7 bases fit TRBD1. J lost 2 bases, V lost 2 bases, and 4 bases had no gene match. Looked up from germline, CDR1 is SGHVS and CDR2 is FQNEAQ. This CDR3 region has 15 residues. CDR3 sequence (DNA): TGTGCCAGCAGCTTATACAGGGGCCCCACAGATACGCAGTATTTT. It is translated as CASSLYRGPTDTQYF.

The chain combines TRBV2 with TRBJ2-1, with 13 bases that match TRBD2. This CDR3 region has 15 residues. The germline V gene has CDR1 SNHLY and CDR2 FYNNEI. The V gene end was trimmed by 6 bases and the J gene end by 8 bases; junction bases not matched to a gene: 7. CDR3 bases: TGTGCCAGCAGCCTCGGACTAGCGGGAGTCGATGAGCAGTTCTTC. This codes for CASSLGLAGVDEQFF.

The V and J genes are TRBV4-2 and TRBJ2-7, with 10 nucleotides matching TRBD2. Germline CDR1 LGHNA, CDR2 YNFKEQ. The CDR3 contains 16 residues. With 1 base clipped from V and 4 bases from J, the junction kept 7 bases outside the gene matches. In DNA, the CDR3 is TGTGCCAGCAGCCAAGCACTAGCGGGAATGAAGTACGAGCAGTACTTC. Translation: CASSQALAGMKYEQYF.

This sequence joins TRBV7-9 and TRBJ1-1, with D unresolved. Germline CDR1 is SEHNR and CDR2 is FQNEAQ (reference sequence). This CDR3 is 14 amino acids long. V lost 8 bases, J lost 1 base, and 14 bases lay in between. The CDR3 DNA is TGTGCCAGCGTCTGGTTGACATCGAACACTGAAGCTTTCTTT. Amino acid sequence: CASVWLTSNTEAFF.

CDR3 nucleotide sequence: TGTGCCAGCAGCGACGGGACGGTGGTGGCCGCGGGGGAGCAGTACTTC. This codes for CASSDGTVVAAGEQYF. The chain employs TRBV9 and TRBJ2-7; D might be TRBD2 (6 bases). Trimming pared 3 bases from V and 7 bases from J, leaving 23 bases between. Germline values: CDR1 SGDLS, CDR2 YYNGEE. The CDR3 is 16 amino acids.